The following is a TCR beta chain sequence with its context. This CDR3 has 16 amino acids. V gave up 4 bases and J gave up 3 bases; unmatched junction bases: 9. Germline V gene lookup returns CDR1 SGDLS and CDR2 YYNGEE. Clones were read by immunoSEQ multiplex PCR, and TCRdb kept only the in-frame ones, dropping some. Among some 89,000 clones listed, about 85% were seen once. This sample stems from a study of PD-L1 blockade in urothelial cancer. The sample's time point: pretreatment peripheral blood. The clonotype was recovered from a man in his 60s with urothelial cancer. The sequenced sample was PBMCs, obtained around atezolizumab (anti-PD-L1) treatment. V usage is TRBV9 and J usage is TRBJ2-1; 8 nucleotides agree with TRBD1. The CDR3 spells CASSPRTGLLYNEQFF. CDR3 in DNA: TGTGCCAGCAGCCCACGGACAGGGCTCCTCTACAATGAGCAGTTCTTC.